The clone carrying this T cell receptor beta chain was picked up many times. Its antigen is unknown. Carrying unique molecular identifiers, the cDNA also gained a universal primer site through template switching. From the 5' RACE reads, TCRdb called clonotypes with MiXCR, one entry per CDR3 protein. The sample has 400,000 or so distinct CDR3 sequences; roughly 9% are singletons. These data are taken from a study of identical twins. Deletions cut 5 bases from V and 0 bases from J, with 8 bases between. This CDR3 has 14 amino acids. Germline V gene sequence: CDR1 SGHRS, CDR2 YFSETQ. Findings and limits, study-wide: The more abundant beta clonotypes in cord blood had fewer insertions, and memory repertoires did not show this. For out-of-frame beta sequences, excess twin sharing was weaker.

The chain couples TRBV5-1 to TRBJ2-2; D possibly corresponds to TRBD1 (6 bases). The TCR sequence derives from a woman between 45 and 60 years old in good health. Sequenced: naive T cells sorted from blood. CDR3 DNA sequence: TGCGCCAGCAGGGGGACACCGAACACCGGGGAGCTGTTTTTT. Amino acids: CASRGTPNTGELFF.